This TCR beta chain stems from a study of CD8+ T cells in alopecia areata. Study results and caveats: Persistence in scalp and blood during tofacitinib was observed for many expanded lesional clones. Tofacitinib significantly decreased scalp clonality and expanded CD8+ clones among top 100. Lesional tissue from the scalp (especially in alopecia totalis/universalis) showed higher clonality than normal scalp.

Extracted from the samples, RNA was reverse transcribed into cDNA to serve as the sequencing template. Only in-frame clones appear in the TCRdb table, and some are missing; sequencing was by immunoSEQ multiplex PCR. The sample shows over 150,000 clones, roughly 50% of them seen only once. Noted treatment: oral pan-JAK inhibitor, 5-10 mg twice daily. Germline V gene lookup returns CDR1 MNHEY and CDR2 SMNVEV (reference sequence). The V end was cut by 4 bases, the J end by 10 bases, with 20 bases between. The CDR3 is 16 amino acids. In regard to this clone: Its target is not known.

This clonotype was obtained from a human donor with alopecia areata. The chain is built from TRBV27 and TRBJ1-6; no clear D. The specimen was CD8+ T cells sorted from blood, collected at week 24, from a patient treated with tofacitinib. The CDR3 loop is CASSSRTPGGQSPLHF. The CDR3 nucleotides read TGTGCCAGCAGTTCCCGGACCCCCGGTGGTCAATCACCCCTCCACTTT.